This T cell receptor (beta chain) comes out of a study of blood T cell repertoires in COVID-19. Study background: The United States, Italy and Spain were the sources of the acute and convalescent COVID-19 samples. From T cells, B-cell-depleted T cells, or PBMCs came the material, which was cDNA or gDNA.

This CDR3 is built from 15 residues. V lost 3 bases and J 0 bases, leaving 9 bases between the germline ends. From germline, CDR1 is MNHEY and CDR2 SVGAGI. Measured with immunoSEQ multiplex PCR; TCRdb has only the in-frame clones, and not every one. The sample lists 90,000 to 120,000 clones, 69% occurring once. This rearrangement joins TRBV6-5 to TRBJ1-3; D call uncertain. The clonotype was recovered from a man aged 80 or over with acute or convalescent COVID-19. Sequencing was performed on peripheral blood. CDR3 nucleotides: TGTGCCAGCAGTTATGGGCAGGACTCTGGAAACACCATATATTTT. Translating gives CASSYGQDSGNTIYF.